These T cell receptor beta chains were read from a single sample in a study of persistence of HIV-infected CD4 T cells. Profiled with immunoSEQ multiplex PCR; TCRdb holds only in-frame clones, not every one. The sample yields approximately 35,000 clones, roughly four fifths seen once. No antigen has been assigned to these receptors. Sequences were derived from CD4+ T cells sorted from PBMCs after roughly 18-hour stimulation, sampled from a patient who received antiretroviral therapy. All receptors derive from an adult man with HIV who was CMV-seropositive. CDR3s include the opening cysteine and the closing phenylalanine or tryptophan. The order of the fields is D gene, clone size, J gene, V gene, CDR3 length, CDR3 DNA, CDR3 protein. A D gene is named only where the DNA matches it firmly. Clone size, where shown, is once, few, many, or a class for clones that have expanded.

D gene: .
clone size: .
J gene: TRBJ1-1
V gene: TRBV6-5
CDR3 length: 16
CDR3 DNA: TGTGCCAGCAGTTTGGGGGGCCCGCAGGGGCCCCCAGAAGCTTTCTTT
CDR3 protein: CASSLGGPQGPPEAFF

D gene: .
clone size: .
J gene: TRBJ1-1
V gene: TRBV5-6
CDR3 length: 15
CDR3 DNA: TGTGCCAGCAGCTTCTGGGGGGGCAGGTTCACTGAAGCTTTCTTT
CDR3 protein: CASSFWGGRFTEAFF

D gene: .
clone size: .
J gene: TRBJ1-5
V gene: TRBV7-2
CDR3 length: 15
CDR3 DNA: TGTGCCAGCAGCTTCGGACAGCCTAGCAATCAGCCCCAGCATTTT
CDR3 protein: CASSFGQPSNQPQHF

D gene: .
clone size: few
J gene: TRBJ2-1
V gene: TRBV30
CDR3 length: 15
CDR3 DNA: TGTGCCTGGAGTGTGAGGACAAGCTCCTACAATGAGCAGTTCTTC
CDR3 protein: CAWSVRTSSYNEQFF

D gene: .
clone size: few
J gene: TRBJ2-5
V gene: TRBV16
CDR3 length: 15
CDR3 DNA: TGTGCCAGCAGCCAATATTCAGGACAGCAAGAGACCCAGTACTTC
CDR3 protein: CASSQYSGQQETQYF

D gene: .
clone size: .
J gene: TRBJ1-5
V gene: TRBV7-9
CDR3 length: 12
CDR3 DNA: TGTGCCAGCAGTACGGGCAATCAGCCCCAGCATTTT
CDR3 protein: CASSTGNQPQHF

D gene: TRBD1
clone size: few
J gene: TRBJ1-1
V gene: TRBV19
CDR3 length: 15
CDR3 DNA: TGTGCCAGTAGCGACAGGGGGATGGGGAACACTGAAGCTTTCTTT
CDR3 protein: CASSDRGMGNTEAFF

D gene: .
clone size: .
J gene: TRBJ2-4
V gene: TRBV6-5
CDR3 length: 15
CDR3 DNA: TGTGCCAGCAGTTCGGACGGATTAGCCAAAAACATTCAGTACTTC
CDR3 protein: CASSSDGLAKNIQYF

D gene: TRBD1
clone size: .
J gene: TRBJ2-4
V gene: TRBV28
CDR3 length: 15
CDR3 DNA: TGTGCCAGCAGTTTAACAGGGGGCTGGAAAAACATTCAGTACTTC
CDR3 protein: CASSLTGGWKNIQYF

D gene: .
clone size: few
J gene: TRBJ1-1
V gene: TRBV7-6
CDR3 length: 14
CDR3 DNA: TGTGCCAGCAGCTTAGGTGGGACGGGGACTGAAGCTTTCTTT
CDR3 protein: CASSLGGTGTEAFF

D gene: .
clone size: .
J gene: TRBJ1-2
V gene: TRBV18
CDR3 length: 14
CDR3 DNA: TGTGCCAGCTCACCCCGGACAGTTTCGGGAGGCTACACCTTC
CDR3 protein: CASSPRTVSGGYTF

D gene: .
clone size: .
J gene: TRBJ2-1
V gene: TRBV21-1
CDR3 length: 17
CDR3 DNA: TGTGCCAGCAGAGACAGGGGGCCACACCCTTCCTACAATGAGCAGTTCTTC
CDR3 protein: CASRDRGPHPSYNEQFF

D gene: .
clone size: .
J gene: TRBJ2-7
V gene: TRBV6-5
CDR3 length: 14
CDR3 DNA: TGTGCCAGCAGAGGGGGAGGGAGCTCCTACGAGCAGTACTTC
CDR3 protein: CASRGGGSSYEQYF

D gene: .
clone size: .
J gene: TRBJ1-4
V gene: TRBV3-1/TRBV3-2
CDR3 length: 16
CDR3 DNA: TGTGCCAGCAGCCAAGGTGGAGGTGCAACTAATGAAAAACTGTTTTTT
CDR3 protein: CASSQGGGATNEKLFF

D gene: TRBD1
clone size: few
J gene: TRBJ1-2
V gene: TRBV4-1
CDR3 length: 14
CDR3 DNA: TGCGCCAGCAGAACCACAGGGGAAGTAGGCGGCTACACCTTC
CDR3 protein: CASRTTGEVGGYTF

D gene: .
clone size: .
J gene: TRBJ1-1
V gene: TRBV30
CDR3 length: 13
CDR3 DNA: TGTGCCTGGAGTCGGGGGGTGAACACTGAAGCTTTCTTT
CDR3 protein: CAWSRGVNTEAFF

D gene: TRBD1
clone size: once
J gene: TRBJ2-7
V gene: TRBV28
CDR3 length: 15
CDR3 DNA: TGTGCCAGCAGACCCACCGGGACAGGGGTCGGGGAGCAGTACTTC
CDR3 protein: CASRPTGTGVGEQYF

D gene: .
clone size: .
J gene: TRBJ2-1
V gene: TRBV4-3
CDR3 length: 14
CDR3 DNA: TGCGCCAGCAGCCAAGGCCTTCGAAACAATGAGCAGTTCTTC
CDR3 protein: CASSQGLRNNEQFF

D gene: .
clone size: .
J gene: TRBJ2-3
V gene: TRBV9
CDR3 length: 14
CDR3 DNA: TGTGCCAGCAGCGTAGATGTGGGGCCGTATACGCAGTATTTT
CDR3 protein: CASSVDVGPYTQYF

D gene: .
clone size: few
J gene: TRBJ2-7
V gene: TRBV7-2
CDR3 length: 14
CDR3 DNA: TGTGCCAGCAGCTCCGGGACTTTCTCCTACGAGCAGTACTTC
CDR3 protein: CASSSGTFSYEQYF

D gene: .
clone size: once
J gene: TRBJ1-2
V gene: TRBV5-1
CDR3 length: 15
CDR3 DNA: TGCGCCAGCAGCTCCGAACCGGGGAGGGACTATGGCTACACCTTC
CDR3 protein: CASSSEPGRDYGYTF

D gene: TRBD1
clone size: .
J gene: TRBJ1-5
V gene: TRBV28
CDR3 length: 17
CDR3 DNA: TGTGCCAGCAGTGACCTCGGGACAGGGGTTAGCAATCAGCCCCAGCATTTT
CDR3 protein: CASSDLGTGVSNQPQHF

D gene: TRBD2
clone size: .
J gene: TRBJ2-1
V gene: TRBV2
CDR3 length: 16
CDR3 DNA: TGTGCCAGCACTCCTGGACTAGCGGGGGGGCGTAATGAGCAGTTCTTC
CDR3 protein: CASTPGLAGGRNEQFF

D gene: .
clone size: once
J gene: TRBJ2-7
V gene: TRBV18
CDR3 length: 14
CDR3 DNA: TGTGCCAGCTCACCCCCGGTAGATAGATACGAGCAGTACTTC
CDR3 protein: CASSPPVDRYEQYF

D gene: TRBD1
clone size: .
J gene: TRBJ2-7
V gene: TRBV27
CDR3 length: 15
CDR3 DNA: TGTGCCAGCAGTTTCTTCGGACAGGCCTCCTACGAGCAGTACTTC
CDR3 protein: CASSFFGQASYEQYF

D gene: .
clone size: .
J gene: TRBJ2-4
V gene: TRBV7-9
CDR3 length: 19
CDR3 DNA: TGTGCCAGCAGCTCAGCGTGGCACCCACGTGGAGTAGCCAAAAACATTCAGTACTTC
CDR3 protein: CASSSAWHPRGVAKNIQYF

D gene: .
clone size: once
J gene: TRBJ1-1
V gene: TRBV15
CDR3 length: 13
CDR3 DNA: TGTGCCACCAGCGCTAGGGAGAACACTGAAGCTTTCTTT
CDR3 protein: CATSARENTEAFF

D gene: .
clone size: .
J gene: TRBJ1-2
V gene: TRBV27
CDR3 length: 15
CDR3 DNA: TGTGCCAGCAGGGAGAATCAGGGACGGGACTATGGCTACACCTTC
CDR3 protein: CASRENQGRDYGYTF

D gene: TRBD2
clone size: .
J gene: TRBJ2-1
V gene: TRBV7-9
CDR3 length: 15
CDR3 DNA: TGTGCCAGCAGCTTAGTGCTAGCGGGGGAGAATGAGCAGTTCTTC
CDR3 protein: CASSLVLAGENEQFF

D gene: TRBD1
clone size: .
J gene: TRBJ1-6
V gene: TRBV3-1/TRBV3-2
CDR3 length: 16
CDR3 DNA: TGTGCCAGCAGCCTCAGGACAGGGTTGAAGAATTCACCCCTCCACTTT
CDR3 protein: CASSLRTGLKNSPLHF

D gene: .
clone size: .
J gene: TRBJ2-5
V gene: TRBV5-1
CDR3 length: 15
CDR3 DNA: TGCGCCAGCAGCTCCCCCGGGCCCATAGTGGAGACCCAGTACTTC
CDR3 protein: CASSSPGPIVETQYF

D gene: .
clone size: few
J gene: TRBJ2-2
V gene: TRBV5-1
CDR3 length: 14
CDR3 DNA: TGCGCCAGCAGCCCGGGACTCCGCACCGGGGAGCTGTTTTTT
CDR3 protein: CASSPGLRTGELFF

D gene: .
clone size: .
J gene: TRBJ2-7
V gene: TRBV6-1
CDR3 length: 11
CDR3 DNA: TGTGCCAGCAGTGAACGGGTTGAGCAGTACTTC
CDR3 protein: CASSERVEQYF

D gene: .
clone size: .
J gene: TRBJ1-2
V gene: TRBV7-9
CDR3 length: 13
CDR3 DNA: TGTGCCAGCAGCTTAGACGAAACCCCGAGCTACACCTTC
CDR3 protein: CASSLDETPSYTF

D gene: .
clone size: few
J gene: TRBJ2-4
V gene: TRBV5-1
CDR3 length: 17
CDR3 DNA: TGCGCCAGCAGCCTGGGGTATGACCCGGGAACCAAAAACATTCAGTACTTC
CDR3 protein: CASSLGYDPGTKNIQYF

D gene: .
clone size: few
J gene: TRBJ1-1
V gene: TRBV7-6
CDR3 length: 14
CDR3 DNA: TGTGCCAGCAGCCGACAGACAGCGAACACTGAAGCTTTCTTT
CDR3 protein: CASSRQTANTEAFF

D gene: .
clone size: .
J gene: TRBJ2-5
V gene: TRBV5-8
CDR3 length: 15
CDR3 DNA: TGTGCCAGCAGCTTGAACAGGATATACCAAGAGACCCAGTACTTC
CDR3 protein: CASSLNRIYQETQYF

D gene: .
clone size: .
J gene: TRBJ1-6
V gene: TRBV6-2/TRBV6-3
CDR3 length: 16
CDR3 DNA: TGTGCCAGCAGTTATATGCGGGGCGCCGGTAATTCACCCCTCCACTTT
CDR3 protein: CASSYMRGAGNSPLHF

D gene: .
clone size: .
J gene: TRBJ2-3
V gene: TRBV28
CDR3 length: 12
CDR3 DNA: TGTGCCAGCAGTTTGGGGTGGGATACGCAGTATTTT
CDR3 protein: CASSLGWDTQYF

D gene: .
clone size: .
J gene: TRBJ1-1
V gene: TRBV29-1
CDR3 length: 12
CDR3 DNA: TGCAGCGTCGGACGGGCTGGCGCTGAAGCTTTCTTT
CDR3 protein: CSVGRAGAEAFF

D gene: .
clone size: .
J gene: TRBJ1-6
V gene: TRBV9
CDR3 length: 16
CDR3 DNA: TGTGCCAGCAGCCTCCTGGACAGCTCCTATAATTCACCCCTCCACTTT
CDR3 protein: CASSLLDSSYNSPLHF

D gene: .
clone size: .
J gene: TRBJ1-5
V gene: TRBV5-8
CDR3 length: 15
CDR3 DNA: TGTGCCAGCAGCGCCTTAATCGGGAGCAATCAGCCCCAGCATTTT
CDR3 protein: CASSALIGSNQPQHF

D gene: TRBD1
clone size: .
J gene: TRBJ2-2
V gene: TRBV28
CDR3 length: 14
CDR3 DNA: TGTGCAGGCGGACAGGAGACGAACACCGGGGAGCTGTTTTTT
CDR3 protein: CAGGQETNTGELFF

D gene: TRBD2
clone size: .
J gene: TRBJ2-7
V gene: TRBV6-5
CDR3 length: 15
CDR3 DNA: TGTGCCAGCAGCACCGGGACTAGGGTCAGCGTCGAGCAGTACTTC
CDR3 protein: CASSTGTRVSVEQYF

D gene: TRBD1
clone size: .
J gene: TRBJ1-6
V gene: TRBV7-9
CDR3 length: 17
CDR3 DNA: TGTGCCAGCAGCTTAGGTACAGGGGGGGTGAATAATTCACCCCTCCACTTT
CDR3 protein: CASSLGTGGVNNSPLHF

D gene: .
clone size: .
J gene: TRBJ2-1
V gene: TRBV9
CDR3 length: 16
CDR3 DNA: TGTGCCAGCAGCCCCGCCCTAAGGGGCCCTTGGAATGAGCAGTTCTTC
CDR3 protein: CASSPALRGPWNEQFF